This T cell receptor beta chain is drawn from a study of blood T cell repertoires in COVID-19. Study-level background: Both acute and convalescent COVID-19 samples were obtained from the United States, Italy and Spain.

Profiling relied on immunoSEQ multiplex PCR, and the TCRdb table lists in-frame clones only, not all of them. The data hold about 190,000 clones, with about 78% observed a single time. Losses at the gene ends were 5 bases for V and 4 bases for J; bases not matched to a gene: 19. Per germline, CDR1 SGHTA and CDR2 FQGTGA. The CDR3 covers 18 residues. Cohort allocation depended upon clinical history that participants reported. In this sample, this clone turned up once. Sequences were obtained from PBMCs or T cells enriched from blood (not recorded which). This clonotype was obtained from a woman aged 50 to 60 who had recovered from COVID-19. The V call is TRBV7-3, the J call TRBJ1-1, with 7 bases matching TRBD1. The CDR3 reads CASSRGDSDHRGGTEAFF. For the CDR3, the DNA is TGTGCCAGCAGCCGCGGAGACTCTGACCACAGGGGAGGCACTGAAGCTTTCTTT.